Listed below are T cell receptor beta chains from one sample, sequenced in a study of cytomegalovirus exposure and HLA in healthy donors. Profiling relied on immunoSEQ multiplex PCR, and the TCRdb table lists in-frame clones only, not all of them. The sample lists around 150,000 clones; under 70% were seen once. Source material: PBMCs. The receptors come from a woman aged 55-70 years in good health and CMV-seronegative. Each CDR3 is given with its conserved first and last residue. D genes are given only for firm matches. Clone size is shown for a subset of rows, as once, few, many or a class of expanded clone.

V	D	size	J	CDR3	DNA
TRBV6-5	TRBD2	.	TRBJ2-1	CASSRSGGHNEQFF	TGTGCCAGCAGCCGGAGCGGGGGGCACAATGAGCAGTTCTTC
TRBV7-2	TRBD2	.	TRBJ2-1	CASSFSLQTSGSSNEQFF	TGTGCCAGCAGCTTTTCGCTCCAGACTAGCGGGAGCAGCAATGAGCAGTTCTTC
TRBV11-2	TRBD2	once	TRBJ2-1	CASSSTGTRVYNEQFF	TGTGCCAGCAGCTCCACCGGGACTAGAGTCTACAATGAGCAGTTCTTC
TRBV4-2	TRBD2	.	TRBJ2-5	CASSRLAGHETQYF	TGTGCCAGCAGCCGACTAGCGGGACATGAGACCCAGTACTTC
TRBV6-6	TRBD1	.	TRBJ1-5	CASSLDRAGNQPQHF	TGTGCCAGCAGCCTGGACAGGGCGGGCAATCAGCCCCAGCATTTT
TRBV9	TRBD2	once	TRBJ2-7	CASSESSGRALNEQYF	TGTGCCAGCAGCGAGTCTAGCGGGAGGGCCCTGAACGAGCAGTACTTC
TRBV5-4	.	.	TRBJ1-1	CASSLQVPNTEAFF	TGTGCCAGCAGCTTGCAGGTGCCGAACACTGAAGCTTTCTTT
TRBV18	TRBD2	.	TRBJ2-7	CASSPPLLAGWNEQYF	TGTGCCAGCTCACCACCGTTACTAGCGGGATGGAACGAGCAGTACTTC
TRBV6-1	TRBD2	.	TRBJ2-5	CASSREGGGLGTQYF	TGTGCCAGCTCTAGGGAGGGCGGGGGGTTGGGGACCCAGTACTTC
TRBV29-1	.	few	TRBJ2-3	CSVGPSGTDTQYF	TGCAGCGTTGGTCCTAGCGGCACAGATACGCAGTATTTT
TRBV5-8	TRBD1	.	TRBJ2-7	CASSLDRGRYNEQYF	TGTGCCAGCAGCTTGGACAGGGGGAGATACAACGAGCAGTACTTC
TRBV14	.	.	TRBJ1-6	CASSQDQGRNSPLHF	TGTGCCAGCAGCCAAGACCAGGGCCGGAATTCACCCCTCCACTTT
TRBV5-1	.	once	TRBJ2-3	CASSPYESTDTQYF	TGCGCCAGCAGCCCCTACGAGAGCACAGATACGCAGTATTTT
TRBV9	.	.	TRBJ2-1	CASSGTGTPRNEQFF	TGTGCCAGCAGCGGCACCGGGACTCCGAGGAATGAGCAGTTCTTC
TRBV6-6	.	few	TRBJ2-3	CASSYAGDTQYF	TGTGCCAGCAGTTACGCGGGGGATACGCAGTATTTT
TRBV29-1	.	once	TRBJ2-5	CSVAVETQYF	TGCAGCGTTGCGGTGGAGACCCAGTACTTC
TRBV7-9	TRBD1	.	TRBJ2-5	CASSLGTGPYATQYF	TGTGCCAGCAGCTTAGGGACAGGCCCCTATGCGACCCAGTACTTC
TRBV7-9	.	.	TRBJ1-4	CSGSKGENEKLFF	TGTTCCGGCTCTAAGGGGGAGAATGAAAAACTGTTTTTT
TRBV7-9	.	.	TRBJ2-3	CASTGVDTQYF	TGTGCCAGCACAGGGGTGGATACGCAGTATTTT
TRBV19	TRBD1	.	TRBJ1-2	CASSIRDSWDGYTF	TGTGCCAGTAGTATCCGGGACAGTTGGGACGGCTACACCTTC
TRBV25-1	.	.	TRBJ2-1	CASSDVRGDRVNEQFF	TGTGCCAGCAGTGACGTGAGAGGAGACAGAGTCAATGAGCAGTTCTTC
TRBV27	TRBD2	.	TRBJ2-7	CASKGREGYEQYF	TGTGCCAGCAAAGGCAGGGAGGGCTACGAGCAGTACTTC
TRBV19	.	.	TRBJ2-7	CASSKRGYEQYF	TGTGCCAGTAGTAAACGCGGTTACGAGCAGTACTTC
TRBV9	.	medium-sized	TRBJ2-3	CASSVAGTTSTDTQYF	TGTGCCAGCAGCGTCGCCGGGACAACTAGCACAGATACGCAGTATTTT
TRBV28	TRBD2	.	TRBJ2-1	CASSLPGQLPGLAGVEYNEQFF	TGTGCCAGCAGTTTACCTGGACAGCTCCCGGGACTAGCGGGAGTGGAGTACAATGAGCAGTTCTTC
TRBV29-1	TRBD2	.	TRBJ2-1	CSVAGGGPYNEQFF	TGCAGCGTTGCCGGCGGGGGACCCTACAATGAGCAGTTCTTC
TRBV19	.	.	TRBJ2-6	CASSVTTGSGANVLTF	TGTGCCAGTAGTGTCACCACAGGGTCTGGGGCCAACGTCCTGACTTTC
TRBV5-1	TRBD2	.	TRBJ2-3	CASSFRGGDGDTQYF	TGCGCCAGCAGCTTTCGGGGGGGGGATGGAGATACGCAGTATTTT
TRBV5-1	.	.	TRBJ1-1	CASSLSGALNTEAFF	TGCGCCAGCAGCTTGTCTGGGGCGTTGAACACTGAAGCTTTCTTT